This T cell receptor beta chain derives from a study of T cells expressing NK-cell markers. Study information: Seven of the eight sequenced donors were HCMV-seropositive; one was seronegative. General observations from the study: Of the CD8+ T cell pool in about six donors, roughly 1.0-7.5% was accounted for by dominant NKG2C+ clonotypes.

Scientists made TCR beta cDNA using 5'RACE template switching with UMIs. TCRdb reanalyzed the 5' RACE reads, giving one entry per CDR3 protein sequence and no DNA. The sample has about 260,000 distinct CDR3 sequences; the top ten hold approximately 0.42%. Concerning this clonotype itself: The target antigen is unknown.

This CDR3 has 15 amino acids. Germline lookup yields CDR1 LGHNA and CDR2 YNFKEQ. The clonotype comes from a man younger than 35 in good health. This rearrangement joins TRBV4-2 to TRBJ2-7; there is no DNA to check the TCRdb D call of TRBD2. Sequencing was done on a sample of blood T cells: a sorted CD56 or NKG2C T cell subset, CD4+ or CD8+ T cells, or bulk PBMC T cells (not recorded which). The CDR3 reads CASSQDTSGRLEQYF.